A single sample is the source of the 19 T cell receptor beta chains below, sequenced in a study of cytomegalovirus exposure and HLA in healthy donors. The primer mix had 60 Vbeta and 13 Jbeta primers. Some clones are missing from TCRdb's copy, which holds only in-frame ones; the method was immunoSEQ multiplex PCR. Found here are 150,000 to 200,000 clones, roughly 78% of them singletons; the top ten hold around 4.3%. Sequenced: PBMCs. The source of these receptors is a young woman in good health and CMV-seropositive.

The V call is TRBV30, the J call TRBJ2-7; TRBD2 agrees at 8 bases. V lost 6 bases and J lost 4; bases outside the gene matches: 8. Germline V gene lookup returns CDR1 GTSNPN and CDR2 SVGIG (reference sequence). The CDR3 runs 13 residues. CDR3 in amino acids: CACFSGVEYEQYF. CDR3 nucleotides: TGTGCCTGTTTTAGCGGGGTGGAATACGAGCAGTACTTC.

The chain employs TRBV19 and TRBJ1-5, with TRBD1 matching 10 bases. The CDR3 covers 15 residues. The V segment lost 6 bases and the J segment 2 bases; nucleotides outside the gene matches: 4. Germline V gives CDR1 LNHDA, CDR2 SQIVND (reference sequence). In nucleotides, the CDR3 is TGTGCCAGTAGAAAAGGGACAGGGGGCAATCAGCCCCAGCATTTT. Translated: CASRKGTGGNQPQHF.

The chain is built from TRBV18 and TRBJ1-2; D is possibly TRBD1 (6 bases). Germline loops: CDR1 KGHSH, CDR2 LQKENI. The CDR3 runs 16 residues. Trimming removed 0 bases at V and 8 bases at J, with 19 bases between. CDR3 region: CASSPPGGRGSRGYTF. The CDR3 DNA sequence: TGTGCCAGCTCACCACCGGGGGGGCGCGGTTCTAGAGGCTACACCTTC.

This chain connects TRBV10-2 to TRBJ1-5, with D possibly matching TRBD1 (6 bases). Trimming cost V 4 bases and J 6 bases, with 7 bases left between them. Germline V CDR1 and CDR2: WSHSY, SAAADI. This CDR3 is built from 12 residues. Here the CDR3 DNA reads TGCGCCAGCAGTGGAGGGGGTCAGCCCCAGCATTTT. Its translation: CASSGGGQPQHF.

The CDR3 DNA reads as TGCAGCGTTGATCTCGGACAGGGGTACGAGCAGTACTTC. Its protein is CSVDLGQGYEQYF. This chain links TRBV29-1 with TRBJ2-7; TRBD1 agrees at 9 bases. Germline CDR1 and CDR2: SQVTM and ANQGSEA. With 3 bases clipped from V and 4 bases from J, the junction kept 4 bases outside the gene matches. The CDR3 extends over 13 amino acids.

V and J are TRBV5-1 and TRBJ1-3; D is unresolved. CDR1 is SGHRS, CDR2 YFSETQ, per germline. The V gene lost 3 bases and the J gene lost 2 bases, with 12 bases spanning the gap. This CDR3 comprises 15 residues. The CDR3 nucleotides are TGCGCCAGCAGCTCGGCGGGAATAACTGGAAACACCATATATTTT. Translating gives CASSSAGITGNTIYF.

The V and J genes are TRBV5-8 and TRBJ2-5; 12 nucleotides align to TRBD2. Germline CDR1 reads SGHTS; CDR2 reads YDEGEE. The CDR3 covers 16 residues. V dropped 3 bases and J dropped 1; count of bases not matched to a gene: 4. The CDR3 bases are TGTGCCAGCAGCTCACTAGCGGGAGGAGGCCAAGAGACCCAGTACTTC. It is translated as CASSSLAGGGQETQYF.

The chain is built from TRBV15 and TRBJ1-4; 7 nucleotides align to TRBD1. With 2 bases clipped from V and 8 bases from J, the junction kept 11 bases outside the gene matches. The germline CDR1 and CDR2 sequences are LNHNV and YYDKDF (reference sequence). The CDR3 runs to 16 residues. This chain's CDR3 is CATSRTRQGGLEKLFF. DNA of the CDR3: TGTGCCACCAGCAGAACCCGACAGGGTGGTCTAGAAAAACTGTTTTTT.

The chain carries TRBV7-8 and TRBJ1-2, with TRBD1 matching 7 bases. This CDR3 contains 13 residues. V was pared by 2 bases and J by 8 bases, with 5 bases of the junction left unmatched. From germline, CDR1 is SGHVS and CDR2 FQNEAQ. The CDR3 spells CASSLRTGGGYTF. The CDR3 nucleotides read TGTGCCAGCAGCTTAAGGACAGGAGGCGGCTACACCTTC.

V gene TRBV5-1 combines with J gene TRBJ1-4, with TRBD1 matching over 11 bases. The CDR3 extends over 14 amino acids. Germline CDR1 and CDR2: SGHRS and YFSETQ. V shed 3 bases and J 7 bases; nucleotides not matched to a gene: 2. The CDR3 reads CASSWGQGVEKLFF. CDR3 DNA sequence: TGCGCCAGCAGCTGGGGACAGGGGGTTGAAAAACTGTTTTTT. Full variable domain (missing parts from reference TRBV5-1 and TRBJ1-4): KAGVTQTPRYLIKTRGQQVTLSCSPISGHRSVSWYQQTPGQGLQFLFEYFSETQRNKGNFPGRFSGRQFSNSRSEMNVSTLELGDSALYLCASSWGQGVEKLFFGSGTQLSVL.

This clone was counted once. The rearrangement uses TRBV5-1 and TRBJ2-1, with a tentative D call TRBD2 (6 bases). The CDR3 length is 15 residues. Trimming stripped 0 bases from V and 6 bases from J, with 13 bases between. CDR1 and CDR2 from the germline V gene are SGHRS and YFSETQ. DNA of the CDR3: TGCGCCAGCAGCTTGGGTCTAGCGTTGTTCAATGAGCAGTTCTTC. Translating it yields CASSLGLALFNEQFF.

The chain couples TRBV30 to TRBJ2-7, with 7 bases matching TRBD1. The CDR3 consists of 16 residues. In germline, CDR1 is GTSNPN, CDR2 SVGIG (reference sequence). Losses at the gene ends were 3 bases for V and 2 bases for J; bases not matched to a gene: 13. The CDR3 coding sequence is TGTGCCTGGAGCTCCCGAACCGGGACAGCAGCCTACGAGCAGTACTTC. This gives the protein CAWSSRTGTAAYEQYF.

V and J are TRBV7-8 and TRBJ2-7, with 8 bases lining up with TRBD2. CDR1 is SGHVS and CDR2 is FQNEAQ in the germline V gene. The CDR3 consists of 16 residues. V was clipped by 1 base and J by 3 bases; unmatched bases: 8. This chain's CDR3 is CASSLEGPGGDYEQYF. The CDR3 DNA reads as TGTGCCAGCAGCTTAGAGGGGCCCGGGGGGGACTACGAGCAGTACTTC.

Only a few counts were recorded for this clone. CDR3 sequence: CASSQNSGNQNEKLFF. The CDR3 DNA reads as TGTGCCAGCAGCCAGAACTCCGGGAACCAGAATGAAAAACTGTTTTTT. This chain links TRBV7-8 with TRBJ1-4; D unresolved. CDR1 is SGHVS and CDR2 is FQNEAQ in the germline V gene. V was trimmed by 5 bases and J by 5 bases, leaving 18 bases between them. This CDR3 region has 16 residues.

V is TRBV2 and J is TRBJ1-4; 7 nucleotides align to TRBD1. The ends lost 7 bases at V and 7 bases at J; junction bases unmatched: 9. Germline values: CDR1 SNHLY, CDR2 FYNNEI. There are 14 residues in the CDR3. CDR3 nucleotides: TGTGCCAGCACGGCGACAGGGTTAAGTGAAAAACTGTTTTTT. Encoded protein: CASTATGLSEKLFF.

This clone appeared a few times. V usage is TRBV27 and J usage is TRBJ1-1; tentative D call: TRBD1 (5 bases). The CDR3 has 13 amino acids. With 3 bases removed from V and 4 bases from J, the gap between germline ends came to 9 bases. Germline CDR1 and CDR2: MNHEY and SMNVEV (reference sequence). Here the CDR3 DNA reads TGTGCCAGCAGTTTTCAGGGAGGCACTGAAGCTTTCTTT. It yields the protein CASSFQGGTEAFF.

The rearrangement joins TRBV19 to TRBJ1-1; 7 bases agree with TRBD1. The germline gives CDR1 LNHDA, CDR2 SQIVND (reference sequence). The CDR3 has 14 amino acids. Unmatched junction bases numbered 5, after V lost 6 bases and J lost 1 base. For the CDR3, the DNA is TGTGCCAGTAGCTGGGACAGAACGAACACTGAAGCTTTCTTT. It encodes CASSWDRTNTEAFF.

The V call is TRBV4-2, the J call TRBJ1-5; D is uncertain. Germline lookup yields CDR1 LGHNA and CDR2 YNFKEQ. With 2 bases removed from V and 1 base from J, the gap between germline ends came to 18 bases. This CDR3 contains 18 residues. CDR3 DNA sequence: TGTGCCAGCAGCCAAATGTTTGGGAGGGCCGAAAGCAATCAGCCCCAGCATTTT. This translates into CASSQMFGRAESNQPQHF.

This chain connects TRBV10-2 to TRBJ2-3, with D possibly TRBD2 on 6 matching bases. There are 18 residues in the CDR3. Per germline, CDR1 WSHSY and CDR2 SAAADI. Trimming pared 3 bases from V and 5 bases from J, leaving 24 bases between. The CDR3 bases are TGCGCCAGCAGTGAAATTCTGGGGGACTTGCACCCGAGAGATACGCAGTATTTT. Translating gives CASSEILGDLHPRDTQYF.